The 21 T cell receptor beta chains below were found in one sample sequenced in a study of T cell changes during pregnancy in multiple sclerosis. TCRdb keeps only in-frame clones here, not all; method: immunoSEQ multiplex PCR. The table includes about 56,000 clones, more than 75% detected once. Sequenced sample: peripheral blood from another person, used as feeder cells. The source is a human donor whose cells served as feeder cells for cultures in a pregnancy study.

This clone turned up a few times. This chain uses TRBV9 with TRBJ1-1; maybe TRBD1 (5 bases). This CDR3 is built from 15 residues. Between the trimmed V and J ends, which lost 0 bases and 3 bases, there was a span of 12 bases. Germline values: CDR1 SGDLS, CDR2 YYNGEE. The CDR3 DNA sequence: TGTGCCAGCAGCGTAGTACGGGGGGTGTACACTGAAGCTTTCTTT. Its translation: CASSVVRGVYTEAFF.

This clone was seen more than once but under ten times. V is TRBV19 and J is TRBJ1-1; 7 bases align to TRBD1. CDR3 size: 14 residues. With V trimmed by 4 bases and J by 6 bases, 8 bases remained unmatched. In germline, CDR1 is LNHDA, CDR2 SQIVND (reference sequence). The CDR3 here is CASSTRQGRAEAFF. In DNA form, the CDR3 reads TGTGCCAGTAGTACCCGACAGGGACGGGCTGAAGCTTTCTTT.

This chain links TRBV6-5 with TRBJ1-5; 7 bases agree with TRBD1. There are 15 residues in the CDR3. Germline V CDR1 and CDR2: MNHEY, SVGAGI. With V trimmed by 6 bases and J by 5 bases, 10 bases remained unmatched. CDR3 bases: TGTGCCAGCAGACTTCGACAGGGCTGGGATCAGCCCCAGCATTTT. Its protein product is CASRLRQGWDQPQHF.

The chain recombines TRBV6-5 with TRBJ1-4; the match to TRBD1 covers 11 bases. This CDR3 has 13 residues. Per the germline V gene, CDR1 is MNHEY and CDR2 is SVGAGI. J gave up 10 bases and V 5 bases, and 3 bases lay outside the gene matches. Here the CDR3 reads CASSADRGRKLFF. CDR3 coding DNA: TGTGCCAGCAGTGCGGACAGGGGGCGAAAACTGTTTTTT.

V is TRBV5-1 and J is TRBJ1-1; 8 nucleotides agree with TRBD1. CDR3 length: 15 amino acids. Germline V gene lookup returns CDR1 SGHRS and CDR2 YFSETQ. V trimming: 0 bases; J trimming: 1 base; junction bases outside the gene matches: 2. As DNA, the CDR3 is TGCGCCAGCAGCTTGGCAGGGGGCCGGAACACTGAAGCTTTCTTT. It codes for CASSLAGGRNTEAFF.

A single count supports this clone. V and J are TRBV5-1 and TRBJ2-1; a possible D gene is TRBD2 (6 bases). Germline V gives CDR1 SGHRS, CDR2 YFSETQ. V was pared by 3 bases and J by 4 bases, with 17 bases between. This CDR3 is built from 16 residues. The DNA of the CDR3 is TGCGCCAGCAGCTCCCTGTCGGGGGAGTCATACAATGAGCAGTTCTTC. The encoded protein is CASSSLSGESYNEQFF.

The chain uses TRBV30 and TRBJ2-5; D is undetermined. The CDR3 has 13 amino acids. The V gene's germline CDR1 is GTSNPN and CDR2 SVGIG (reference sequence). The V gene lost 0 bases and the J gene lost 2 bases, with 7 bases spanning the gap. The CDR3 region is CAWSVNIQETQYF. The CDR3 DNA reads as TGTGCCTGGAGTGTGAACATTCAAGAGACCCAGTACTTC.

J is TRBJ1-3 and V is TRBV5-1, with a tentative D call TRBD1 (5 bases). The V end was cut by 4 bases, the J end by 2 bases, with 19 bases between. Looked up from germline, CDR1 is SGHRS and CDR2 is YFSETQ. The CDR3 has 17 amino acids. The CDR3 is CASSLDPGTVTGNTIYF. The CDR3 region has the DNA TGCGCCAGCAGCCTGGACCCCGGGACGGTCACTGGAAACACCATATATTTT.

This chain links TRBV19 with TRBJ2-1; 9 nucleotides agree with TRBD1. The CDR3 has 14 residues. After removal of 5 bases from V and 10 bases from J, the junction contained 9 bases not matched to a gene. Germline V gene lookup returns CDR1 LNHDA and CDR2 SQIVND (reference sequence). In nucleotides, the CDR3 is TGTGCCAGTAGTGTACCAGGTACAGGGGGCGAGCAGTTCTTC. Protein product: CASSVPGTGGEQFF.

The V and J genes are TRBV5-1 and TRBJ1-4; TRBD1 might be the D (5 bases). Deletions cut 0 bases from V and 2 bases from J, with 5 bases between. The germline V gene encodes CDR1 SGHRS and CDR2 YFSETQ. The CDR3 covers 14 residues. CDR3 region: CASSLGQTNEKLFF. For the CDR3, the DNA is TGCGCCAGCAGCTTGGGACAGACTAATGAAAAACTGTTTTTT.

The chain couples TRBV6-5 to TRBJ1-1; D gene unclear. Trimming stripped 6 bases from V and 1 base from J, with 3 bases between. The CDR3 runs to 11 residues. Germline CDR1 MNHEY, CDR2 SVGAGI. CDR3 in amino acids: CASRSNTEAFF. CDR3 bases: TGTGCCAGCAGGTCGAACACTGAAGCTTTCTTT.

This clone turned up a few times. V usage is TRBV30 and J usage is TRBJ2-3; possible D gene TRBD2, 5 bases. This CDR3 has 13 residues. Germline CDR1 is GTSNPN and CDR2 is SVGIG (reference sequence). Trimming took off 6 bases at V and 2 bases at J, with 12 bases between the two ends. CDR3 DNA sequence: TGTGCCTGTTCACTAGGGTCCACAGATACGCAGTATTTT. Residues: CACSLGSTDTQYF.

The genes are TRBV6-1 and TRBJ1-5; D is undetermined. V dropped 2 bases and J dropped 14 bases, with 25 bases sitting between them. From germline, CDR1 is MNHNS and CDR2 SASEGT. The CDR3 runs to 16 residues. This chain's CDR3 is CASSELSGIAISREHF. The CDR3 region has the DNA TGTGCCAGCAGTGAATTATCGGGAATAGCAATCAGCCGGGAGCATTTT.

J is TRBJ2-2 and V is TRBV25-1; D is possibly TRBD2 (5 bases). CDR3 length: 14 amino acids. V lost 2 bases, J lost 2 bases, and 6 bases lay in between. Looked up from germline, CDR1 is MGHDK and CDR2 is SYGVNS. The DNA for the CDR3 is TGTGCCAGCAGTGAACTAGCCAACACCGGGGAGCTGTTTTTT. This encodes CASSELANTGELFF.

CDR3 coding DNA: TGCGCCAGCAGCTTTGAGGGGGCGGGCGGTCAGCCCCAGCATTTT. It translates to CASSFEGAGGQPQHF. The V call is TRBV5-1, the J call TRBJ1-5; 7 bases align to TRBD1. The CDR3 spans 15 residues. Germline values: CDR1 SGHRS, CDR2 YFSETQ. Trimming at V came to 2 bases and at J to 6 bases, leaving 8 bases not matched to a gene.

The chain joins TRBV9 to TRBJ2-7; D might be TRBD1 (6 bases). This CDR3 is 16 amino acids long. Germline lookup yields CDR1 SGDLS and CDR2 YYNGEE. Trimming took 0 bases from V and 7 from J, leaving 20 bases between them. DNA of the CDR3: TGTGCCAGCAGCGTAGACCCCGGCACAGGGTGGCGGGAGCAGTACTTC. Its protein product is CASSVDPGTGWREQYF.

V gene TRBV25-1 combines with J gene TRBJ1-5, with D tentatively TRBD1 (6 bases). The CDR3 runs to 17 residues. Trimming removed 6 bases from V and 4 bases from J, with 22 bases in between. From germline, CDR1 is MGHDK and CDR2 SYGVNS. The CDR3 sequence: CASSPGWGAAGNQPQHF. The CDR3 DNA sequence: TGTGCCAGCAGCCCGGGATGGGGGGCGGCTGGAAATCAGCCCCAGCATTTT.

This chain joins TRBV7-7 and TRBJ2-7; 7 bases fit TRBD2. Germline V gene data show CDR1 as SSHAT and CDR2 as FNYEAQ (reference sequence). With V trimmed by 4 bases and J by 6 bases, 6 bases remained unmatched. The CDR3 consists of 13 residues. CDR3 nucleotides: TGTGCCAGCAGCTCCGGACCGGGAGGCGAGCAGTACTTC. Amino acid sequence: CASSSGPGGEQYF.

The CDR3 loop is CASSLGGKLDYGYTF. The CDR3 DNA follows: TGCGCCAGCAGCTTGGGGGGAAAGTTGGACTATGGCTACACCTTC. The chain combines TRBV5-1 with TRBJ1-2; D is unresolved. Trimming left V 0 bases short and J 3 bases short, with 12 bases between. This CDR3 contains 15 residues. Germline V gene sequence: CDR1 SGHRS, CDR2 YFSETQ.

The V call is TRBV9, the J call TRBJ2-5; 12 bases line up with TRBD2. Germline V lookup: CDR1 SGDLS, CDR2 YYNGEE. This CDR3 comprises 17 residues. The ends lost 0 bases at V and 5 bases at J; junction bases unmatched: 8. The CDR3 nucleotides are TGTGCCAGCAGCGTAGGAACTAGCGGGAGGTGGGGGGAGACCCAGTACTTC. Translating it yields CASSVGTSGRWGETQYF. Filled out from reference TRBV9 and TRBJ2-5, the complete variable domain reads DSGVTQTPKHLITATGQRVTLRCSPRSGDLSVYWYQQSLDQGLQFLIQYYNGEERAKGNILERFSAQQFPDLHSELNLSSLELGDSALYFCASSVGTSGRWGETQYFGPGTRLLVL.

The V gene is TRBV2, the J gene TRBJ2-2; D gene ambiguous. The CDR3 extends over 14 amino acids. V lost 8 bases, J lost 2 bases, and 12 bases lay in between. Germline assignment: CDR1 SNHLY and CDR2 FYNNEI. CDR3 residues: CASLRTVNTGELFF. The DNA of the CDR3 is TGTGCCAGCCTCAGGACGGTAAACACCGGGGAGCTGTTTTTT.